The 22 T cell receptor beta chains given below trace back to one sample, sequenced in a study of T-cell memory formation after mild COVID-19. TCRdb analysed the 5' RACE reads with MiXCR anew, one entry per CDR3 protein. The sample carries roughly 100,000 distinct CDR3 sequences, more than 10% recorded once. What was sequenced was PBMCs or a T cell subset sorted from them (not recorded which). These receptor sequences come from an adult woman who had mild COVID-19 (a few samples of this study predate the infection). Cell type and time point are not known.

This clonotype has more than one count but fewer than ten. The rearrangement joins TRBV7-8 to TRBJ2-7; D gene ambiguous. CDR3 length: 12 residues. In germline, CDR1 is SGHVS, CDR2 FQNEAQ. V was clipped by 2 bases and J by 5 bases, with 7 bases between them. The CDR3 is CASSLQEDEQYF. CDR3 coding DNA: TGTGCCAGCAGCTTACAAGAGGACGAGCAGTACTTC.

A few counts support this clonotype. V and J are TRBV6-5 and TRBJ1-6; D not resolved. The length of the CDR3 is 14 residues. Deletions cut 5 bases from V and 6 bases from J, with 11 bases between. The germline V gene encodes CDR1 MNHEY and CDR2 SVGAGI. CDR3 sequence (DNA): TGTGCCAGCAGTGAAGGACGGACTAATTCACCCCTCCACTTT. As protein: CASSEGRTNSPLHF.

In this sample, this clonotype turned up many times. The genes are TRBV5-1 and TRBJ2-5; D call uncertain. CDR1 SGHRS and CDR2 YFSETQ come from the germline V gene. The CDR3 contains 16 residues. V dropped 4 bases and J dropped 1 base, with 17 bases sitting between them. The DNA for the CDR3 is TGCGCCAGCAGCCCGAGGCAGCAATTCACCCAAGAGACCCAGTACTTC. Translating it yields CASSPRQQFTQETQYF.

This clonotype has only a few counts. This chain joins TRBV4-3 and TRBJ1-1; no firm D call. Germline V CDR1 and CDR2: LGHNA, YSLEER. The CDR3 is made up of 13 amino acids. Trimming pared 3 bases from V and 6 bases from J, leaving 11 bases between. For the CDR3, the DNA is TGCGCCAGCAGCCATAACTCGGTGGCTGAAGCTTTCTTT. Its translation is CASSHNSVAEAFF.

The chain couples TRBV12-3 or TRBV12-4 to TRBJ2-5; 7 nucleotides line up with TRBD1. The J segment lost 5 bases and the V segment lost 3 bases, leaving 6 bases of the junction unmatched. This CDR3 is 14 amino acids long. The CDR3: CASSFEQGTETQYF. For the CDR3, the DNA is TGTGCCAGCAGTTTTGAACAGGGGACGGAGACCCAGTACTTC.

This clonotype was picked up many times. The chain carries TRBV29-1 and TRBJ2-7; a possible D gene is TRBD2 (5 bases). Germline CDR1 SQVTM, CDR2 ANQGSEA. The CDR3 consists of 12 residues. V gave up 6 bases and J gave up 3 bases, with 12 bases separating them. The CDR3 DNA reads TGCAGCGTCGGGGTCGGGCTCTACGAGCAGTACTTC. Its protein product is CSVGVGLYEQYF.

CDR3 region: CASPGRGRHEQYF. As DNA, the CDR3 is TGCGCCAGCCCAGGCAGGGGGCGGCACGAGCAGTACTTC. The genes are TRBV5-1 and TRBJ2-7, with TRBD1 matching 8 bases. The CDR3 covers 13 residues. CDR1 is SGHRS and CDR2 is YFSETQ in the germline V gene. Trimming cost V 7 bases and J 5 bases; bases outside gene matches: 8.

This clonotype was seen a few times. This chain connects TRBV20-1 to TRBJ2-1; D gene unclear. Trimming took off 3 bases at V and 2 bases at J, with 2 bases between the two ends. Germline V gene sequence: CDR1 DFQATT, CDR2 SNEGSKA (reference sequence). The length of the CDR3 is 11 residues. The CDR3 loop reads CSASPYNEQFF. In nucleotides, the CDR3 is TGCAGTGCTAGCCCCTACAATGAGCAGTTCTTC.

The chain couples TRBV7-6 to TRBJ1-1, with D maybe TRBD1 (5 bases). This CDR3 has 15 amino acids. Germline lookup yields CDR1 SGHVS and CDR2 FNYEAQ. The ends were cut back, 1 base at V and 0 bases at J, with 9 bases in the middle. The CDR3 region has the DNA TGTGCCAGCAGCTTAGGGTTGGGGGTGAACACTGAAGCTTTCTTT. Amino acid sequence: CASSLGLGVNTEAFF.

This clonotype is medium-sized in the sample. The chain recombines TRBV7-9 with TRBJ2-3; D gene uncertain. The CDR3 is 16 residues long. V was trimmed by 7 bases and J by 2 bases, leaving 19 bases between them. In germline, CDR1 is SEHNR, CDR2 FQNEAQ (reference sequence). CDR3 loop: CASTLVQGSPTDTQYF. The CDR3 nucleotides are TGTGCCAGCACCCTAGTCCAAGGGTCCCCCACAGATACGCAGTATTTT.

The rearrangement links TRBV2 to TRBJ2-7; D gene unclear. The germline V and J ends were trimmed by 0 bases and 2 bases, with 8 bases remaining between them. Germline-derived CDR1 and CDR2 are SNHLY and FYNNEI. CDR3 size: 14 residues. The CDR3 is CASSEAIATYEQYF. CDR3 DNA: TGTGCCAGCAGTGAAGCTATAGCAACCTACGAGCAGTACTTC.

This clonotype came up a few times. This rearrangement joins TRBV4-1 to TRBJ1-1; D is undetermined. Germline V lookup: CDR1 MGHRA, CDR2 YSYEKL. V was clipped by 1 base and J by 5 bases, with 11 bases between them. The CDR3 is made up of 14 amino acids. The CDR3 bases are TGCGCCAGCAGCCAAGTAAATTCGGGGACTGAAGCTTTCTTT. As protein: CASSQVNSGTEAFF.

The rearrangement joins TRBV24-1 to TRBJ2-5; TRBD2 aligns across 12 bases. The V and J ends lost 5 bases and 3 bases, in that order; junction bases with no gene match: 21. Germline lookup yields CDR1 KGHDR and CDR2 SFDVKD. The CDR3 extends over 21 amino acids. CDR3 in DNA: TGTGCCACCAGTGGTCTCCGCACTAGCGGGGGGCTTAGTAATCCGAAAGAGACCCAGTACTTC. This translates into CATSGLRTSGGLSNPKETQYF.

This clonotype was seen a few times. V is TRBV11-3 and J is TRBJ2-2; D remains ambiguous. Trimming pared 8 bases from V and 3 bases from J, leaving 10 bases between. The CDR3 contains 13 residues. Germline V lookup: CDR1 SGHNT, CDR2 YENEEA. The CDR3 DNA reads TGTGCCAGCTCCTATATGGACACCGGGGAGCTGTTTTTT. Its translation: CASSYMDTGELFF.

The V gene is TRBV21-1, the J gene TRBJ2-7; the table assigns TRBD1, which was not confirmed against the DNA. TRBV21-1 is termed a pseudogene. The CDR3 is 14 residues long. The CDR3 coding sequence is TGTGCCAGCGGGATAGGGACGGGTGGAGGAGGACAGTACTTC. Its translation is CASGIGTGGGGQYF.

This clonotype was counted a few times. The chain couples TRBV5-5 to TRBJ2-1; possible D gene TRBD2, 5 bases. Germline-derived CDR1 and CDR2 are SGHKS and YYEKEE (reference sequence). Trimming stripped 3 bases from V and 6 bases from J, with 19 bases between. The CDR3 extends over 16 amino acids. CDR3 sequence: CASSWSDYPPFNEQFF. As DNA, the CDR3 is TGTGCCAGCAGCTGGAGTGACTACCCTCCCTTCAATGAGCAGTTCTTC.

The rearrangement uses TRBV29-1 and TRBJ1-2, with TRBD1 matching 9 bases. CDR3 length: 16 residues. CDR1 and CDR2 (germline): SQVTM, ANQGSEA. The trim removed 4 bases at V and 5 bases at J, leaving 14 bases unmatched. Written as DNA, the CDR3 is TGCAGCGTTGTACGATCCGGGACAGGGAGTTGGTATGGCTACACCTTC. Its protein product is CSVVRSGTGSWYGYTF. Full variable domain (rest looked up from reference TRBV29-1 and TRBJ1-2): SAVISQKPSRDICQRGTSLTIQCQVDSQVTMMFWYRQQPGQSLTLIATANQGSEATYESGFVIDKFPISRPNLTFSTLTVSNMSPEDSSIYLCSVVRSGTGSWYGYTFGSGTRLTVV.

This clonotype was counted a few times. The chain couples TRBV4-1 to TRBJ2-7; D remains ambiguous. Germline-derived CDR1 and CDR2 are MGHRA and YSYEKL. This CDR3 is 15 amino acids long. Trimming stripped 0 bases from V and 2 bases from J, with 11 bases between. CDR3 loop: CASSQDRGETYEQYF. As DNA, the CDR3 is TGCGCCAGCAGCCAAGATAGAGGAGAGACCTACGAGCAGTACTTC.

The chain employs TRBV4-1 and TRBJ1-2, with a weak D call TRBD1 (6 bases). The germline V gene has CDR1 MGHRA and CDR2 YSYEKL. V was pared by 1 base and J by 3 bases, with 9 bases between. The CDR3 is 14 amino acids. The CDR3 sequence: CASSQGQVDYGYTF. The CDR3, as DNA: TGCGCCAGCAGCCAAGGACAGGTCGACTATGGCTACACCTTC.

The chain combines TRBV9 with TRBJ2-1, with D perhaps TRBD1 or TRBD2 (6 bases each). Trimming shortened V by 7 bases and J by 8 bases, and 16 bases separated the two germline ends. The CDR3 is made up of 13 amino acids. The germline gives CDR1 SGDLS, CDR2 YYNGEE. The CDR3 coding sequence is TGTGCCAGCGCATTTCGGGGGCAGGATGAGCAGTTCTTC. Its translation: CASAFRGQDEQFF. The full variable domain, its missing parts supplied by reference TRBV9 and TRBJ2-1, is DSGVTQTPKHLITATGQRVTLRCSPRSGDLSVYWYQQSLDQGLQFLIQYYNGEERAKGNILERFSAQQFPDLHSELNLSSLELGDSALYFCASAFRGQDEQFFGPGTRLTVL.

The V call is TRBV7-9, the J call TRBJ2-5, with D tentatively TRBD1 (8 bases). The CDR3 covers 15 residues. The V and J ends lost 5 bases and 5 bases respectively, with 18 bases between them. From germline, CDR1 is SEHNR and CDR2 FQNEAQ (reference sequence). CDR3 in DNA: TGTGCCAGCAGCACACGACAGGGGAGGGAGGAGACCCAGTACTTC. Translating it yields CASSTRQGREETQYF.

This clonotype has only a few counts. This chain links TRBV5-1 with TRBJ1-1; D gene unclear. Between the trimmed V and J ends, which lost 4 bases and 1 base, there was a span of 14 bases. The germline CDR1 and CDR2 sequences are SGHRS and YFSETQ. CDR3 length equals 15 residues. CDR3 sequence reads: CASSNPLAANTEAFF. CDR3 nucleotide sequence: TGCGCCAGCAGCAACCCTCTCGCAGCGAACACTGAAGCTTTCTTT. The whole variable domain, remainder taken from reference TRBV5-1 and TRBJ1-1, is KAGVTQTPRYLIKTRGQQVTLSCSPISGHRSVSWYQQTPGQGLQFLFEYFSETQRNKGNFPGRFSGRQFSNSRSEMNVSTLELGDSALYLCASSNPLAANTEAFFGQGTRLTVV.